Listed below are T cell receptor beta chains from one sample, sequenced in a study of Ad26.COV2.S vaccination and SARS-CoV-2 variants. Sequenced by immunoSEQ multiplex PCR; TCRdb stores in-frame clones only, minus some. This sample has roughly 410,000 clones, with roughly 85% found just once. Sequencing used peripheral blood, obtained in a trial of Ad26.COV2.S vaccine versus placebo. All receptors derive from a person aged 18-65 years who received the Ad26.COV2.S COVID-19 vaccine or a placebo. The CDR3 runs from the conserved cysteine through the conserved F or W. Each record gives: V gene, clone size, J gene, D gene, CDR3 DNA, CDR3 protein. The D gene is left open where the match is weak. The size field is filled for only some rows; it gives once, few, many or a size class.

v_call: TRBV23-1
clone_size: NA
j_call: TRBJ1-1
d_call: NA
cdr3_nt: TGCGCCAGCAGTCACCTCGGAGCTGGAGCTTTCTTT
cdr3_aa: CASSHLGAGAFF

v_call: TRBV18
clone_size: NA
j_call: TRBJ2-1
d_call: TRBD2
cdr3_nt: TGTGCCAGCTCACGACTAGCGGAATACAATGAGCAGTTCTTC
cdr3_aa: CASSRLAEYNEQFF

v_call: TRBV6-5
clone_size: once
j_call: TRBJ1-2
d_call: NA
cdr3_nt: TGTGCCACCCAATACCAGGGGACCTCCTCATATGGCTACACCTTC
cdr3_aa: CATQYQGTSSYGYTF

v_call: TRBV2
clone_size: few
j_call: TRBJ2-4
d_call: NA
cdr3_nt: TGTGCCAGCAGCATAGGGGGGGGCAGTAACATTCAGTACTTC
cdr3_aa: CASSIGGGSNIQYF

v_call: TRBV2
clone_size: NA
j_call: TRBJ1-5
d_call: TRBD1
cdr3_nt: TGTGCCAGCAGTTACAGGGGTGGGAATCAGCCCCAGCATTTT
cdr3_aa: CASSYRGGNQPQHF

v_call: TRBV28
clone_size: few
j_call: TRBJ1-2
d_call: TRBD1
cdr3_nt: TGTGCCAGAAGAGACAGGGGGGGTGGCTACACCTTC
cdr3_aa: CARRDRGGGYTF

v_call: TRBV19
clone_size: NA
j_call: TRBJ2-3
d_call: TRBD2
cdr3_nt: TGTGCCAGTAGTCGGACTAGCGGGGGGGTCACAGATACGCAGTATTTT
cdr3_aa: CASSRTSGGVTDTQYF

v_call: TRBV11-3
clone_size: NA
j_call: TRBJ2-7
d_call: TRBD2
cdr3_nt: TGTGCCAGCAGCTTTGGCCTAGCGGGAGGGCGGTACGAGCAGTACTTC
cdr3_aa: CASSFGLAGGRYEQYF

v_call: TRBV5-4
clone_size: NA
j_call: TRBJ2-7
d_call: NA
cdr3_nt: TGTGCCAGCAGCTTGGGGAGCCAGGGTCTCCTCTACGAGCAGTACTTC
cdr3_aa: CASSLGSQGLLYEQYF

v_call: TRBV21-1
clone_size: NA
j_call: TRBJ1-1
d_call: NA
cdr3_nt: TGTGCCAGCAGCAAAGGGAAGTGGTATGCGAACACTGAAGCTTTCTTT
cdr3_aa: CASSKGKWYANTEAFF

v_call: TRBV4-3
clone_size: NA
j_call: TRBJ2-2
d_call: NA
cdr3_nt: TGCGCCAGCAGCCAGCCGAGGGGGGGGTTCAACACCGGGGAGCTGTTTTTT
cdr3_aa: CASSQPRGGFNTGELFF

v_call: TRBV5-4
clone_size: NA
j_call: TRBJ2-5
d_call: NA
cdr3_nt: TGTGCCAGCAGCTTGGTGGGGGAAGAGACCCAGTACTTC
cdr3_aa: CASSLVGEETQYF

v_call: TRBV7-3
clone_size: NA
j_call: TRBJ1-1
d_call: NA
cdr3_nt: TGTGCCAGCAGCCTCCAACAGGGCCTGAGGACTGAAGCTTTCTTT
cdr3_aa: CASSLQQGLRTEAFF

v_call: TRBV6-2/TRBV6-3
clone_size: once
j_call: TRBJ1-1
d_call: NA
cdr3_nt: TGTGCCAGCAGTTACATGGGGAACACTGAAGCTTTCTTT
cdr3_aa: CASSYMGNTEAFF

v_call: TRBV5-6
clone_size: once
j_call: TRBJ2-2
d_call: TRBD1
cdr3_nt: TGTGCCAGCAGCTTCAAGATCGAGACAGGGGAGTGGGAGCTGTTTTTT
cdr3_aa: CASSFKIETGEWELFF

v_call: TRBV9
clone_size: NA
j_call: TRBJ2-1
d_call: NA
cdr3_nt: TGTGCCAGCAGCGTATATGGGCATGATCAGTTCTTC
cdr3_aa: CASSVYGHDQFF

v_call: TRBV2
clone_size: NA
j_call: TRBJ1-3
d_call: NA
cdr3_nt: TGTGCCAGCCGTAGGACCGCCGTCTCTGGAAACACCATATATTTT
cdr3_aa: CASRRTAVSGNTIYF

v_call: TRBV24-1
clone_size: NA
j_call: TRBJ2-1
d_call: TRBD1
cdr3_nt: TGTGCCACCAGTGATCCCACCATTCGACAGGGGGCTCAGGATGAGCAGTTCTTC
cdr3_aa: CATSDPTIRQGAQDEQFF

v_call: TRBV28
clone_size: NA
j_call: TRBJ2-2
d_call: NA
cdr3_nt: TGTGCCAGCCAGGCAGGAGATGGTAGCGGGGAGCTGTTTTTT
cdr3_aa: CASQAGDGSGELFF

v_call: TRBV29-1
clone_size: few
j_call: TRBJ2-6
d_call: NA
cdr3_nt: TGCAGCGTTGGGGCTGCTGGGGCCAACGTCCTGACTTTC
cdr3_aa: CSVGAAGANVLTF

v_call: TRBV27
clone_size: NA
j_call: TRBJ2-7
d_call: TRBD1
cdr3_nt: TGTGCCAGCCCCGCTCGGGACAGCCATCCCTACGAGCAGTACTTC
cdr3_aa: CASPARDSHPYEQYF

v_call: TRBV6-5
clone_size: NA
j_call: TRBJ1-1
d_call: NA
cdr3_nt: TGTGCCAGCAGTAAACTCGGCACTGAAGCTTTCTTT
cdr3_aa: CASSKLGTEAFF

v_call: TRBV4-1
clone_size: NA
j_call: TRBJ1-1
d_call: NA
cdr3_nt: NA
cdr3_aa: CASSQDSGQGFNTEAFF

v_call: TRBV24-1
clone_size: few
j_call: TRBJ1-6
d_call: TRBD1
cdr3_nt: TGTGCCACCAGGGACAGGGGTGGGGCGGGCAATTCACCCCTCCACTTT
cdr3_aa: CATRDRGGAGNSPLHF

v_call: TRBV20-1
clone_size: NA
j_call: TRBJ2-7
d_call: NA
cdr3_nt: TGCAGTGCTAGCGAGTTGGGGGAGCAGTACTTC
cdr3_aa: CSASELGEQYF

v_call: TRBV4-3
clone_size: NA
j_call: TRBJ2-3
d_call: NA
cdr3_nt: TGCGCCAGTTCCACCTGGGGACGCACAGATACGCAGTATTTT
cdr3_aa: CASSTWGRTDTQYF

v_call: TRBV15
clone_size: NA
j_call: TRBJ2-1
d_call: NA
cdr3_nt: TGTGCCACCAGCAGAGGCCCCAGCTCCTACAATGAGCAGTTCTTC
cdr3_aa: CATSRGPSSYNEQFF

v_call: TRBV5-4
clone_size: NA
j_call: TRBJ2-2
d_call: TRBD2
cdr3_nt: TGTGCCAGCAGCTCGTCACTAGCGGGCACCGGGGAGCTGTTTTTT
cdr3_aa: CASSSSLAGTGELFF

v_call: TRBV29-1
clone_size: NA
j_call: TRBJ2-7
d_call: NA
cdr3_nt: TGCAGCGTTGAGGGCCTAGTAGGCTACGAGCAGTACTTC
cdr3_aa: CSVEGLVGYEQYF

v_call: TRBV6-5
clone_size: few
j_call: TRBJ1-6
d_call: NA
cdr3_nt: TGTGCCAGCAGTTACGGGGGTGAGTCACCCCTCCACTTT
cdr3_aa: CASSYGGESPLHF

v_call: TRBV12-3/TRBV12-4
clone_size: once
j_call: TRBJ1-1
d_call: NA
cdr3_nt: TGTGCCAGCAGGCTAGGGACCGTTGAAGCTTTCTTT
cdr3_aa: CASRLGTVEAFF